Listed below are T cell receptor beta chains from one sample, sequenced in a study of T cell repertoires in cytomegalovirus infection. TCRdb processed the reads anew with MiXCR; each CDR3 protein has one entry. The sample lists around 170,000 distinct CDR3 sequences, 13% to 15% occurring once. Sequenced: PBMCs. These receptors were taken from a human donor in good health (CMV status not recorded). Some clones in this sample may be carry-over from other donors' samples. Both conserved end residues are trimmed from each CDR3.

11,TRBV6-4,ASSDSGQGPQH
12,TRBV6-2/TRBV6-3,ASSYSADTGELF
15,TRBV12-3/TRBV12-4,ASSYLFIGSSNQPQH
12,TRBV7-9,ASTEDRNTGELF
14,TRBV28,ASSLGGSGRGETQY
14,TRBV6-2/TRBV6-3,ASSYRVTGGTDTQY
13,TRBV25-1,ASSRQGSSWDTQY
13,TRBV7-9,ASSTTRSSYNEQF
14,TRBV7-2,ASSLSLGTPSEKLF
17,TRBV27,ASRPPQGGLFAANEKLF
12,TRBV15,APASGIWEETQY
14,TRBV4-1,ASSQVAGLAKNIQY
17,TRBV29-1,SVKIRQAFGQRIPYGYT
12,TRBV7-3,ASSPRDSLLEAF
11,TRBV3-1,ASADRAVPEAF
10,TRBV6-6,ASSDRWETQY
10,TRBV3-1,ASRRRRWGQY